This T cell receptor beta chain is from a study of T cell repertoires in cytomegalovirus infection. About the study: Matching HLA type and CMV infection were both indicated by public TCR beta signatures.

There are many counts of this clonotype. Its specificity is not known. The CDR3 length is 14 residues. The V and J ends lost 8 bases and 4 bases, in that order; junction bases with no gene match: 8. Germline V gene data show CDR1 as MNHEY and CDR2 as SVGAGI. One entry per CDR3 protein results from TCRdb running MiXCR on the reads. The sample yields fewer than 1,000,000 distinct CDR3 sequences, roughly 30% seen once. Broader study findings: Clonotypes of TCR beta that were HLA-C-restricted and CMV-specific dominated the ex vivo response.

The V gene is TRBV6-5, the J gene TRBJ2-3; 8 nucleotides agree with TRBD2. This clonotype was obtained from a human donor in good health (CMV status not recorded). Some clones in this sample may be carry-over from other donors' samples. This specimen was cultured CD8+ T cells from PBMCs, taken from culture after CMV antigen stimulation. The CDR3 reads CASSYGGAADTQYF. The CDR3 bases are TGTGCCAGCTCGTACGGGGGGGCTGCAGATACGCAGTATTTT.